The 5 T cell receptor beta chains given below trace back to one sample, sequenced in a study of blood T cell repertoires in COVID-19. Repertoires were generated with immunoSEQ multiplex PCR, while TCRdb's copy carries only in-frame clones and drops some. This table has 300,000 to 400,000 clones, around 86% appearing once. The sequenced material came from peripheral blood. Receptors originate from a human donor in a cohort sampled during active COVID-19.

The chain is built from TRBV7-9 and TRBJ1-1; TRBD1 might be the D (6 bases). Trimming took off 0 bases at V and 8 bases at J, with 13 bases between the two ends. The CDR3 sequence is 14 residues long. Germline V gene sequence: CDR1 SEHNR, CDR2 FQNEAQ (reference sequence). For the CDR3, the DNA is TGTGCCAGCAGCTTAGCAGGGACATCCGAGGAAGCTTTCTTT. It yields the protein CASSLAGTSEEAFF.

This clone was seen a single time. This CDR3 reads CAISDLAGVSYNEQFF. The DNA of the CDR3 is TGTGCCATCAGTGATCTAGCGGGGGTTTCCTACAATGAGCAGTTCTTC. V is TRBV10-3 and J is TRBJ2-1; the match to TRBD2 covers 10 bases. Per the germline V gene, CDR1 is ENHRY and CDR2 is SYGVKD. The CDR3 is 16 residues long. V lost 3 bases, J lost 1 base, and 3 bases stayed unmatched.

This clone was seen just once. This chain uses TRBV14 with TRBJ2-5; D ambiguous. Trimming removed 4 bases from V and 7 bases from J, with 10 bases in between. Germline V gene lookup returns CDR1 SGHDN and CDR2 FVKESK. CDR3 size: 12 residues. The CDR3 spells CASSLVVGTQYF. Here the CDR3 DNA reads TGTGCCAGCAGCCTGGTTGTCGGGACCCAGTACTTC.

This CDR3 reads CASSLNEEDTQYF. CDR3 DNA sequence: TGCGCCAGCAGCTTGAATGAGGAAGATACGCAGTATTTT. This rearrangement joins TRBV5-1 to TRBJ2-3; D remains unclear. CDR3 length: 13 amino acids. CDR1 and CDR2 (germline): SGHRS, YFSETQ. The V end lost 1 base, the J end lost 5 bases, and 8 bases lay between the germline ends.

This chain links TRBV11-3 with TRBJ2-2; D is possibly TRBD2 (6 bases). The V gene lost 2 bases and the J gene lost 4 bases, with 17 bases spanning the gap. Germline lookup yields CDR1 SGHNT and CDR2 YENEEA. This CDR3 region has 17 residues. This chain's CDR3 is CASSLYGGRGLTGELFF. CDR3 bases: TGTGCCAGCAGCTTATACGGAGGGAGAGGGCTCACCGGGGAGCTGTTTTTT.